Following are 28 T cell receptor beta chains from one sample sequenced in a study of OX40 agonist ivuxolimab in advanced cancers. Generated by immunoSEQ multiplex PCR, the TCRdb table keeps only in-frame clones and is missing some. The sample consists of tens of thousands of clones, nearly 95% of them appearing once. Sequencing used CD4+ or CD8+ T cells sorted from blood, obtained in a trial of the OX40 agonist ivuxolimab. These receptors came from an adult with an advanced solid tumor such as melanoma, head and neck, liver or kidney cancer.

V usage is TRBV12-2 and J usage is TRBJ1-5; the D call TRBD1 from the table was never checked on the DNA. TRBV12-2 is marked as a pseudogene. CDR3 length equals 14 residues. CDR3 bases: TGTGCAAGTCGCGATCCAGGGTTTAATCAGCCCCAGCATTTT. Encoded protein: CASRDPGFNQPQHF.

In the case of this clone: Other DNA sequences from this sample encode an identical CDR3 as well. The chain combines TRBV9 with TRBJ1-4; D perhaps matches TRBD1 (5 bases). The CDR3 is made up of 16 amino acids. The germline V gene has CDR1 SGDLS and CDR2 YYNGEE. V was trimmed by 3 bases and J by 0 bases, leaving 12 bases between them. For the CDR3, the DNA is TGTGCCAGCAGCGCCTCTGGGGGACCAACTAATGAAAAACTGTTTTTT. It encodes CASSASGGPTNEKLFF.

This chain joins TRBV7-8 and TRBJ2-1; TRBD2 aligns across 11 bases. Trimming at V came to 0 bases and at J to 4 bases, leaving 11 bases not matched to a gene. This CDR3 has 19 residues. Germline CDR1 SGHVS, CDR2 FQNEAQ. In DNA, the CDR3 is TGTGCCAGCAGCTTAGCCGAATATCCAGTAGCGGGAGGGTACAATGAGCAGTTCTTC. Its translation: CASSLAEYPVAGGYNEQFF.

Remarks on this clone: Other DNA sequences of this sample code for an identical CDR3. The rearrangement uses TRBV29-1 and TRBJ2-2; 8 bases are shared with TRBD1. V was pared by 1 base and J by 6 bases, with 7 bases of the junction left unmatched. Germline values: CDR1 SQVTM, CDR2 ANQGSEA. CDR3 length: 15 residues. The chain's CDR3 is CSVEGGQGGAGELFF. The CDR3 bases are TGCAGCGTTGAAGGTGGACAGGGTGGGGCCGGGGAGCTGTTTTTT.

The V and J genes are TRBV27 and TRBJ2-1; 12 bases agree with TRBD2. Germline assignment: CDR1 MNHEY and CDR2 SMNVEV (reference sequence). Trimming at V came to 1 base and at J to 8 bases, leaving 9 bases not matched to a gene. The CDR3 spans 17 residues. The CDR3 reads CASSLLPGLAGNYEQFF. CDR3 DNA sequence: TGTGCCAGCAGTTTATTACCAGGACTAGCGGGAAATTATGAGCAGTTCTTC.

This clone is a singleton in its sample. The rearrangement uses TRBV5-6 and TRBJ1-5; D is ambiguous. The CDR3 has 17 residues. Germline CDR1 and CDR2: SGHDT and YYEEEE. V lost 6 bases, J lost 0 bases, and 19 bases lay in between. As DNA, the CDR3 is TGTGCCAGCATTCCGAGGGCTCTCTCTAATAGCAATCAGCCCCAGCATTTT. It translates to CASIPRALSNSNQPQHF.

V usage is TRBV27 and J usage is TRBJ2-7; TRBD2 matches at 9 bases. Losses at the gene ends were 5 bases for V and 1 base for J; bases not matched to a gene: 12. Germline lookup yields CDR1 MNHEY and CDR2 SMNVEV (reference sequence). The CDR3 sequence is 17 residues long. CDR3 sequence: CASSPSILAGVSYEQYF. The CDR3 region has the DNA TGTGCCAGCAGTCCTTCCATATTAGCGGGAGTATCCTACGAGCAGTACTTC.

This chain uses TRBV5-1 with TRBJ2-7; D call uncertain. The CDR3 is 12 residues long. The germline V gene has CDR1 SGHRS and CDR2 YFSETQ. Trimming stripped 3 bases from V and 6 bases from J, with 10 bases between. In nucleotides, the CDR3 is TGCGCCAGCAGCTCCTTTGATAGCGAGCAGTACTTC. Protein: CASSSFDSEQYF.

This sequence joins TRBV28 and TRBJ2-7; no firm D call. Germline V gives CDR1 MDHEN, CDR2 SYDVKM. This CDR3 has 15 residues. V lost 7 bases and J lost 0, with 16 bases in between. The CDR3 sequence is CASTLGWGSSYEQYF. The DNA of the CDR3 is TGTGCCAGCACCCTGGGCTGGGGAAGCTCCTACGAGCAGTACTTC.

This chain joins TRBV4-1 and TRBJ2-1, with unresolved D. Trimming removed 3 bases at V and 4 bases at J, with 7 bases between. The germline CDR1 and CDR2 sequences are MGHRA and YSYEKL. The CDR3 covers 13 residues. CDR3 coding DNA: TGCGCCAGCAGCCACGCGGCGTACAATGAGCAGTTCTTC. Encoded protein: CASSHAAYNEQFF.

The chain couples TRBV12-5 to TRBJ1-1; weak D call: TRBD1 (5 bases). CDR3 length: 13 residues. Trimming took off 9 bases at V and 3 bases at J, with 14 bases between the two ends. Germline lookup yields CDR1 LGHNT and CDR2 FRNRAP. Here the CDR3 reads CASSPGLDTEAFF. CDR3 nucleotide sequence: TGTGCTAGCAGTCCGGGGCTGGACACTGAAGCTTTCTTT.

The chain has TRBV28 and TRBJ2-1; 11 nucleotides align to TRBD2. The germline V gene has CDR1 MDHEN and CDR2 SYDVKM. The CDR3 loop spans 15 amino acids. Trimming took 2 bases from V and 6 from J; bases not matched to a gene: 3. CDR3 DNA: TGTGCCAGCAGTTTACTCCTAGCGGGAGGCAATGAGCAGTTCTTC. It is translated as CASSLLLAGGNEQFF.

Only one count was recorded for this clone. The chain recombines TRBV27 with TRBJ2-1; 7 nucleotides line up with TRBD2. The CDR3 is 11 amino acids. Germline CDR1 is MNHEY and CDR2 is SMNVEV (reference sequence). V lost 6 bases to trimming and J lost 9 bases; unmatched junction nucleotides: 2. The CDR3 DNA sequence: TGTGCCAGCAGGAGCGGGATTGAGCAGTTCTTC. Amino acid sequence: CASRSGIEQFF.

The V call is TRBV7-2, the J call TRBJ1-5; a possible D gene is TRBD1 (6 bases). CDR3 length: 15 amino acids. Germline V gene data show CDR1 as SGHTA and CDR2 as FQGNSA. Trimming took 1 base from V and 1 from J, leaving 8 bases between them. DNA for the CDR3: TGTGCCAGCAGCTTAGAGGGGGTGAGCAATCAGCCCCAGCATTTT. Protein sequence: CASSLEGVSNQPQHF.

The V call is TRBV19, the J call TRBJ1-2, with a tentative D call TRBD1 (6 bases). Germline V gene data show CDR1 as LNHDA and CDR2 as SQIVND (reference sequence). The CDR3 contains 14 residues. Trimming removed 5 bases at V and 4 bases at J, with 14 bases between. Here the CDR3 DNA reads TGTGCCAGTAGTCTAACAGGGACCGGCTATGGCTACACCTTC. Its translation is CASSLTGTGYGYTF.

The V and J genes are TRBV7-2 and TRBJ2-7; 8 nucleotides line up with TRBD2. CDR3 length: 14 amino acids. V lost 6 bases and J lost 5; bases outside the gene matches: 9. CDR1 SGHTA and CDR2 FQGNSA come from the germline V gene. This CDR3 is CASSFAGGTHEQYF. The CDR3, as DNA: TGTGCCAGCAGTTTCGCGGGAGGAACCCACGAGCAGTACTTC.

The rearrangement joins TRBV28 to TRBJ2-7; TRBD2 matches 11 bases. The CDR3 extends over 16 amino acids. Per germline, CDR1 MDHEN and CDR2 SYDVKM. V dropped 3 bases and J dropped 6; count of bases not matched to a gene: 10. The CDR3 spells CASSFPSSGRSPEQYF. CDR3 in DNA: TGTGCCAGCAGTTTTCCCTCTAGCGGGAGGTCTCCCGAGCAGTACTTC.

The chain recombines TRBV9 with TRBJ2-3; D is ambiguous. Trimming removed 0 bases at V and 10 bases at J, with 9 bases between. In germline, CDR1 is SGDLS, CDR2 YYNGEE. This CDR3 has 12 amino acids. In DNA, the CDR3 is TGTGCCAGCAGCGTAGCCCCCGAGGCGCAGTATTTT. Its protein product is CASSVAPEAQYF.

The rearrangement joins TRBV7-9 to TRBJ2-5; 8 positions match TRBD1. Germline CDR1 SEHNR, CDR2 FQNEAQ (reference sequence). The CDR3 totals 13 residues. Trimming cost V 4 bases and J 8 bases; bases outside gene matches: 6. CDR3 residues: CASSSQPGGTQYF. CDR3 nucleotide sequence: TGTGCCAGCAGCTCACAGCCAGGGGGCACCCAGTACTTC.

This clone was seen just once. The chain uses TRBV9 and TRBJ2-1, with TRBD2 identical over 8 bases. The CDR3 totals 15 residues. With 0 bases clipped from V and 7 bases from J, the junction kept 6 bases outside the gene matches. Germline values: CDR1 SGDLS, CDR2 YYNGEE. The CDR3, as DNA: TGTGCCAGCAGCGTAGTAAGCGGGAGTTGGAATGAGCAGTTCTTC. Protein sequence: CASSVVSGSWNEQFF.

The rearrangement links TRBV5-5 to TRBJ1-1; the match to TRBD1 covers 7 bases. The CDR3 contains 19 residues. Germline CDR1 reads SGHKS; CDR2 reads YYEKEE (reference sequence). V lost 0 bases, J lost 0 bases, and 14 bases stayed unmatched. The CDR3 here is CASSLGPYYSGTVNTEAFF. The CDR3 bases are TGTGCCAGCAGCTTGGGCCCATACTATTCCGGGACAGTGAACACTGAAGCTTTCTTT.

The J gene is TRBJ2-7, the V gene TRBV7-2, with 7 bases identical to TRBD1. The CDR3 contains 15 residues. Germline V CDR1 and CDR2: SGHTA, FQGNSA. The V segment lost 2 bases and the J segment 2 bases; nucleotides outside the gene matches: 6. The CDR3 region is CASSLNGQAPYEQYF. The CDR3 DNA follows: TGTGCCAGCAGCTTAAATGGACAGGCACCCTACGAGCAGTACTTC.

V usage is TRBV9 and J usage is TRBJ2-1; D call uncertain. The V end lost 0 bases, the J end lost 5 bases, and 6 bases lay between the germline ends. CDR1 is SGDLS and CDR2 is YYNGEE in the germline V gene. The CDR3 totals 13 residues. The CDR3 loop is CASSVGPHNEQFF. The DNA of the CDR3 is TGTGCCAGCAGCGTAGGCCCCCACAATGAGCAGTTCTTC.

This clone was picked up one time. The V call is TRBV11-2, the J call TRBJ2-7; the D gene is possibly TRBD1 (6 bases). This CDR3 comprises 11 residues. V was shortened by 1 base and J by 13 bases, with 11 bases between the two germline ends. The germline V gene encodes CDR1 SGHAT and CDR2 FQNNGV. The CDR3 region has the DNA TGTGCCAGCAGCTTAGGAAGGGGGAAATACTTC. It encodes CASSLGRGKYF.

In its sample, this clone was seen once. The chain couples TRBV5-4 to TRBJ2-5; 7 nucleotides line up with TRBD2. The J segment lost 5 bases and the V segment lost 2 bases, leaving 6 bases of the junction unmatched. CDR3 length: 14 residues. Germline CDR1 and CDR2: SGHNT and YYREEE (reference sequence). CDR3 nucleotide sequence: TGTGCCAGCAGCTTTTTCGGGACTATGGAGACCCAGTACTTC. Its translation: CASSFFGTMETQYF.

CDR3 nucleotides: TGTGCCAGCAGCTTCGACGAAGAGACCCAGTACTTC. It translates to CASSFDEETQYF. J is TRBJ2-5 and V is TRBV7-9; D is ambiguous. The CDR3 runs 12 residues. V shed 3 bases and J shed 3 bases, with 5 bases lying between them. Germline V lookup: CDR1 SEHNR, CDR2 FQNEAQ (reference sequence).

CDR3 bases: TGTGCCAGCAGCCGAGGGACTAGCGGGAGGGCTGAGGAGCAGTACTTC. It encodes CASSRGTSGRAEEQYF. This rearrangement joins TRBV27 to TRBJ2-7; 16 nucleotides line up with TRBD2. The CDR3 contains 16 residues. Per germline, CDR1 MNHEY and CDR2 SMNVEV (reference sequence). Losses at the gene ends were 6 bases for V and 7 bases for J; bases not matched to a gene: 9.

The chain couples TRBV19 to TRBJ2-1, with TRBD2 matching over 11 bases. CDR1 and CDR2 (germline): LNHDA, SQIVND (reference sequence). The CDR3 covers 17 residues. With 0 bases clipped from V and 7 bases from J, the junction kept 8 bases outside the gene matches. DNA for the CDR3: TGTGCCAGTAGTATAGATCACCGGACTAGCGGGTTAAATGAGCAGTTCTTC. It codes for CASSIDHRTSGLNEQFF.